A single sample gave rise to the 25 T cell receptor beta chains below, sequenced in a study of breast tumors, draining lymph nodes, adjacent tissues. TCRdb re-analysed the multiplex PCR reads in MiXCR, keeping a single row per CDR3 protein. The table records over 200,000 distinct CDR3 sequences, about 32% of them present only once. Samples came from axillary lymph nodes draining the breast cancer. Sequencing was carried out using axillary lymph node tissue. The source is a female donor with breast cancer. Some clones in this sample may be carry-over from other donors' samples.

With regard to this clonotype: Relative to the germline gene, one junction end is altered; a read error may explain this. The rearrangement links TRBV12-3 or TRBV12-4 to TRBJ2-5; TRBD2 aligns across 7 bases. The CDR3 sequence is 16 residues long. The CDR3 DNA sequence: TGTGCCAGTAGTTTCGAGGGGCGGGAGAGGAGAGAGACCCAGTACTTC. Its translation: CASSFEGRERRETQYF.

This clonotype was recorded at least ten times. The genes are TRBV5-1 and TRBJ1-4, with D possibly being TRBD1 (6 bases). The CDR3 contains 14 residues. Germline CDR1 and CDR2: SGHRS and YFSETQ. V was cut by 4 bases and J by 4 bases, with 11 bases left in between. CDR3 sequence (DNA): TGCGCCAGCAGCCCCGGACAGCTTAATGAAAAACTGTTTTTT. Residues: CASSPGQLNEKLFF.

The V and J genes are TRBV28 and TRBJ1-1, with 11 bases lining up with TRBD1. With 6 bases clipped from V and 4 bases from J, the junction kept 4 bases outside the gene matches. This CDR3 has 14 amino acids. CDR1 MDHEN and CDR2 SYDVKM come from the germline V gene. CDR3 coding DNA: TGTGCCAGCAGGGGAGGGACAGGGGGCACTGAAGCTTTCTTT. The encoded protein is CASRGGTGGTEAFF.

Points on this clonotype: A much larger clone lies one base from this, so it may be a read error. The CDR3 DNA is TGTCCCAGCAGCCTATATTCTTTATTCCCGACGCCCTACGAGCAGTACTTC. Amino acid sequence: CPSSLYSLFPTPYEQYF. J is TRBJ2-7 and V is TRBV3-1; D is ambiguous. Germline lookup yields CDR1 LGHDT and CDR2 YNNKEL (reference sequence). CDR3 length: 17 amino acids.

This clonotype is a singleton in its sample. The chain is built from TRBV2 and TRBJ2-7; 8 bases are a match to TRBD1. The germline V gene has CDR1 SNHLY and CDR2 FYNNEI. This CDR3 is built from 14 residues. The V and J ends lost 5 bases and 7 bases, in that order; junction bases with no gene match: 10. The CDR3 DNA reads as TGTGCCAGCAGTAAACAGGGGGTCGGCCCAGAGCAGTACTTC. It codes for CASSKQGVGPEQYF. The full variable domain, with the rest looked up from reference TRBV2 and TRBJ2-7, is EPEVTQTPSHQVTQMGQEVILRCVPISNHLYFYWYRQILGQKVEFLVSFYNNEISEKSEIFDDQFSVERPDGSNFTLKIRSTKLEDSAMYFCASSKQGVGPEQYFGPGTRLTVT.

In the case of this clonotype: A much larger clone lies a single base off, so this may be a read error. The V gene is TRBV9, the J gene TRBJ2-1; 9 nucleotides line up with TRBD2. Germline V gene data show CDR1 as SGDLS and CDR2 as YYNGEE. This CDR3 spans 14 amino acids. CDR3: CASSVVGLAYEQSF. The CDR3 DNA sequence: TGTGCCAGCAGCGTTGTGGGACTAGCTTATGAGCAGTCCTTC.

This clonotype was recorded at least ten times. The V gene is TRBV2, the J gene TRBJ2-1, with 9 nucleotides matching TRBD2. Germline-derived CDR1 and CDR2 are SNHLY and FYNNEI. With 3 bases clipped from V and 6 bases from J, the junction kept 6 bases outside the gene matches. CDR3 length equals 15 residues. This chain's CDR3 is CASSDTRTSANEQFF. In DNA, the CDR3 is TGTGCCAGCAGTGACACCAGGACTAGCGCCAATGAGCAGTTCTTC. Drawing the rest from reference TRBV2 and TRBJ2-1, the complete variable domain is EPEVTQTPSHQVTQMGQEVILRCVPISNHLYFYWYRQILGQKVEFLVSFYNNEISEKSEIFDDQFSVERPDGSNFTLKIRSTKLEDSAMYFCASSDTRTSANEQFFGPGTRLTVL.

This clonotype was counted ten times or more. For the CDR3, the DNA is TGCGCCAGCAGCTTGGTTTGGGCTATCGGTACCTACAATGAGCAGTTCTTC. Encoded protein: CASSLVWAIGTYNEQFF. The chain joins TRBV5-1 to TRBJ2-1; D is undetermined. CDR1 and CDR2 from the germline V gene are SGHRS and YFSETQ. V lost 0 bases and J 2 bases, leaving 15 bases between the germline ends. This CDR3 contains 17 residues.

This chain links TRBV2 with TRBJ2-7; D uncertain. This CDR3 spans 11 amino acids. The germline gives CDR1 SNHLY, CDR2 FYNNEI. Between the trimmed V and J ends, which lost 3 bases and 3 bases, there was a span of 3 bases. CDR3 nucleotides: TGTGCCAGCAGTGACATCTACGAGCAGTACGTC. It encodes CASSDIYEQYV.

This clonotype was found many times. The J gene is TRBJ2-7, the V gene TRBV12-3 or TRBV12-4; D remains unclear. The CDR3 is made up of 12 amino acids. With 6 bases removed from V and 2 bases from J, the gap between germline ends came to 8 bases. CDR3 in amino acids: CASSLLPYEQYF. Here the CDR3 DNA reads TGTGCCAGCAGCCTTCTCCCCTACGAGCAGTACTTC.

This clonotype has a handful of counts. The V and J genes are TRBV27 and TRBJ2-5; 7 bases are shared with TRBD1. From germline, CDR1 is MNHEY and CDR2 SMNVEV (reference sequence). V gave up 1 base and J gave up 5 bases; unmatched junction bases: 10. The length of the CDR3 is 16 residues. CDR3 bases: TGTGCCAGCAGTTTATATGCAGGGGGTTGGAGGGAGACCCAGTACTTC. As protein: CASSLYAGGWRETQYF.

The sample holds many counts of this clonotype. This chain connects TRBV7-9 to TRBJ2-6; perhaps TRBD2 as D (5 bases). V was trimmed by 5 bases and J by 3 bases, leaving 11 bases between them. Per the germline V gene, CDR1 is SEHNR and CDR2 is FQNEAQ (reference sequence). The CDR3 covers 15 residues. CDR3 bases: TGTGCCAGCAGCCTGTATACTAGTGGGGCCAACGTCCTGACTTTC. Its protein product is CASSLYTSGANVLTF. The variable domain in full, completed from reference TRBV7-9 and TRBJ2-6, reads DTGVSQNPRHKITKRGQNVTFRCDPISEHNRLYWYRQTLGQGPEFLTYFQNEAQLEKSRLLSDRFSAERPKGSFSTLEIQRTEQGDSAMYLCASSLYTSGANVLTFGAGSRLTVL.

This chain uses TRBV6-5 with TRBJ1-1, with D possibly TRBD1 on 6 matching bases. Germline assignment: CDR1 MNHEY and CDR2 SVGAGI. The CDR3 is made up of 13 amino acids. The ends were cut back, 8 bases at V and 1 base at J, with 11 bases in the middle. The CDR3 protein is CASRDNPNTEAFF. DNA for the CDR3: TGTGCCAGCCGGGACAATCCGAACACTGAAGCTTTCTTT.

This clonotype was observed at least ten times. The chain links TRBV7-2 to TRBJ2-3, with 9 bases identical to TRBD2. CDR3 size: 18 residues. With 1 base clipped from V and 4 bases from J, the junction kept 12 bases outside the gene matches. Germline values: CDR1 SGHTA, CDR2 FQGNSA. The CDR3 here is CASSLVAGGRVGADTQYF. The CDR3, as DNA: TGTGCCAGCAGCTTAGTTGCAGGCGGGAGGGTTGGGGCAGATACGCAGTATTTT.

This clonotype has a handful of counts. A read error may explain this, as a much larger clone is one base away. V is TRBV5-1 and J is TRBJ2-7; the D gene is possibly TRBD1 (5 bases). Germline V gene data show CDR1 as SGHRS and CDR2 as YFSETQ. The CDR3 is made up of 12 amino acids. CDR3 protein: CASRTDRHEHYF. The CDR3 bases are TGCGCCAGCAGGACAGACCGACACGAGCACTACTTC.

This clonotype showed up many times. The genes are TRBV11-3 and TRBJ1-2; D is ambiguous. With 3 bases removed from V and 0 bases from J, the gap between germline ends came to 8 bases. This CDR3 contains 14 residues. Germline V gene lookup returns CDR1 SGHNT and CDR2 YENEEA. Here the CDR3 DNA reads TGTGCCAGCAGCTTGGACGGACCTAACTATGGCTACACCTTC. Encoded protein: CASSLDGPNYGYTF.

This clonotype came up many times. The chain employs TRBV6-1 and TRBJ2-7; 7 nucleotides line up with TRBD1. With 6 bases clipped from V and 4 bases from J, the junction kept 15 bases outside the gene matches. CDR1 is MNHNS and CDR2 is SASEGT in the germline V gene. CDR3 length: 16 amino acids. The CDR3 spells CASSYKRQGHDYEQYF. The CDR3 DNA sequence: TGTGCCAGCAGCTACAAACGACAGGGTCACGATTACGAGCAGTACTTC.

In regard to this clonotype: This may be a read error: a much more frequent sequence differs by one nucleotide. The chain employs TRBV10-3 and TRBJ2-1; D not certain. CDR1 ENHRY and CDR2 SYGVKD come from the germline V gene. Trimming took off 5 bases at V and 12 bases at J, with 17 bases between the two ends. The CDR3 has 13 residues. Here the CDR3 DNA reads TGTGCCATCAGTTACGGTAGCCTCGGTGGGCAGTTCTTC. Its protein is CAISYGSLGGQFF.

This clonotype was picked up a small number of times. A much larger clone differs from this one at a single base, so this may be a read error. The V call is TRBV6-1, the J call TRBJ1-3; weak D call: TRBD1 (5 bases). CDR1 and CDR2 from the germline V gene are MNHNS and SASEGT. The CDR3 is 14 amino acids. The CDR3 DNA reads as TGTGCCAGCAGTCAAGCGCGGCGGGACGGCACCATATATTTT. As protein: CASSQARRDGTIYF.

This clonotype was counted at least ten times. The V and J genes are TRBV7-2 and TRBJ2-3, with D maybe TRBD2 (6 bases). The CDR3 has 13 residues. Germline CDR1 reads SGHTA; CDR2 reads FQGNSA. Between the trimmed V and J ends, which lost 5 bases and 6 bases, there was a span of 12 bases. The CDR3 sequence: CASSKTSWDTQYF. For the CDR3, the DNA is TGTGCCAGCAGCAAAACTAGCTGGGATACGCAGTATTTT.

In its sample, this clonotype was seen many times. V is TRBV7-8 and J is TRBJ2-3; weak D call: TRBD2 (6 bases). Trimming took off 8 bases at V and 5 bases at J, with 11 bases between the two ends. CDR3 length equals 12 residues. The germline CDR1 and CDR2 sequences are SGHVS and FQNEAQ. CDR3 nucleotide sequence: TGTGCCAGCGGCGGGGTGGGAGATACGCAGTATTTT. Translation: CASGGVGDTQYF.

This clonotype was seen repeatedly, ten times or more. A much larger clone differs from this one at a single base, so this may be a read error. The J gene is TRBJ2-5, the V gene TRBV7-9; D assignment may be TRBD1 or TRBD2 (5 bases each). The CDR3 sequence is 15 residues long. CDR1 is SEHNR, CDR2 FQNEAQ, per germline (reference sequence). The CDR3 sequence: CASSLEGLAFETQHF. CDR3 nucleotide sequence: TGTGCCAGCAGCTTAGAGGGGCTAGCTTTTGAGACCCAGCACTTC.

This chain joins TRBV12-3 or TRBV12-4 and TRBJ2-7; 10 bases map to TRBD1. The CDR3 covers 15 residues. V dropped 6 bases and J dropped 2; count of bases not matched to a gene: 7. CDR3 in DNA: TGTGCCAGCAGACGACAGGGGGCTGGAACCTACGAGCAGTACTTC. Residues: CASRRQGAGTYEQYF.

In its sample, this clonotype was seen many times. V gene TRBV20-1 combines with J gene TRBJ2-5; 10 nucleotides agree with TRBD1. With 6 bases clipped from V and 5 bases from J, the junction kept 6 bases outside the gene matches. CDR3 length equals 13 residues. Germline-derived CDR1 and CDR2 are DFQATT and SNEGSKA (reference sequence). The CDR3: CSASDRGWETQYF. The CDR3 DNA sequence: TGCAGTGCCTCGGACAGGGGGTGGGAGACCCAGTACTTC.

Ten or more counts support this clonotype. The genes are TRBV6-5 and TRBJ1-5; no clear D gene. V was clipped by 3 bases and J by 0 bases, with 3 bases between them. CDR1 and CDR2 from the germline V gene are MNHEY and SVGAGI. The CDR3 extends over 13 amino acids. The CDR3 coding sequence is TGTGCCAGCAGTTATTCTAGCAATCAGCCCCAGCATTTT. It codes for CASSYSSNQPQHF.